These 32 T cell receptor beta chains came from one sample sequenced in a study of cytotoxic CD8 clonotypes in ibrutinib-treated CLL. This table comes from immunoSEQ multiplex PCR, and its TCRdb copy is limited to in-frame clones, with some not included. Of 100,000 to 150,000 clones in the sample, over 75% are singletons; the top ten hold under 2.5%. The sample was PBMCs, taken after 24 months of ibrutinib treatment. The source of these receptors is a human donor with chronic lymphocytic leukemia.

This clone came up once. V and J are TRBV29-1 and TRBJ1-2; 10 bases match TRBD1. The J segment lost 6 bases and the V segment lost 6 bases, leaving 7 bases of the junction unmatched. The CDR3 length is 13 residues. CDR1 is SQVTM, CDR2 ANQGSEA, per germline. The CDR3 DNA is TGCAGCGTGACGACAGGGGGCTTCGATGGCTACACCTTC. Encoded protein: CSVTTGGFDGYTF.

CDR3 sequence (DNA): TGTGCCAGCTCACCAAGGCGGCTAGATGAAAAACTGTTTTTT. The encoded protein is CASSPRRLDEKLFF. The rearrangement joins TRBV18 to TRBJ1-4; D ambiguous. The CDR3 runs to 14 residues. CDR1 and CDR2 (germline): KGHSH, LQKENI. Deletions cut 2 bases from V and 6 bases from J, with 10 bases between. Supplemented by reference TRBV18 and TRBJ1-4, the full variable domain reads NAGVMQNPRHLVRRRGQEARLRCSPMKGHSHVYWYRQLPEEGLKFMVYLQKENIIDESGMPKERFSAEFPKEGPSILRIQQVVRGDSAAYFCASSPRRLDEKLFFGSGTQLSVL.

The chain uses TRBV7-2 and TRBJ2-7, with 9 bases fitting TRBD1. The germline V gene has CDR1 SGHTA and CDR2 FQGNSA. J lost 1 base, V lost 3 bases, and 4 bases had no gene match. This CDR3 comprises 15 residues. The CDR3 loop is CASSLGQGGSYEQYF. In nucleotides, the CDR3 is TGTGCCAGCAGCTTGGGACAGGGAGGGTCCTACGAGCAGTACTTC.

The rearrangement uses TRBV7-6 and TRBJ1-1; D perhaps matches TRBD1 (5 bases). Trimming took 5 bases from V and 5 from J, leaving 18 bases between them. The CDR3 runs 15 residues. Germline V gives CDR1 SGHVS, CDR2 FNYEAQ. CDR3 nucleotides: TGTGCCAGCAGCGCAGCAACCGGGGCGAGGACTGAAGCTTTCTTT. This sequence encodes CASSAATGARTEAFF.

This chain links TRBV4-1 with TRBJ1-6; D call uncertain. CDR3 size: 12 residues. The germline gives CDR1 MGHRA, CDR2 YSYEKL. The V and J ends lost 11 bases and 7 bases respectively, with 12 bases between them. Written as DNA, the CDR3 is TGCGCCTCGGGTCAAATCAATTCACCCCTCCACTTT. Amino acid sequence: CASGQINSPLHF.

The chain employs TRBV18 and TRBJ1-5; D possibly corresponds to TRBD1 (6 bases). Germline loops: CDR1 KGHSH, CDR2 LQKENI. The CDR3 runs 17 residues. Deletions cut 8 bases from V and 7 bases from J, with 27 bases between. This CDR3 reads CASQPEGGSSRGQPQHF. In DNA, the CDR3 is TGTGCCAGCCAACCGGAGGGGGGAAGTTCTCGGGGCCAGCCCCAGCATTTT.

This chain connects TRBV7-2 to TRBJ2-3; TRBD2 might be the D (5 bases). The CDR3 extends over 15 amino acids. Germline assignment: CDR1 SGHTA and CDR2 FQGNSA. V was clipped by 1 base and J by 4 bases, with 12 bases between them. The CDR3 loop reads CASSLESLASDTQYF. As DNA, the CDR3 is TGTGCCAGCAGCTTAGAGAGTCTAGCTTCAGATACGCAGTATTTT.

CDR3 coding DNA: TGTGCCACCCATTCCAGGGAGCGGGGGTGGCTGGAGCCCCAGCATTTT. Its protein product is CATHSRERGWLEPQHF. V and J are TRBV19 and TRBJ1-5; TRBD1 might be the D (5 bases). The CDR3 extends over 16 amino acids. Trimming shortened V by 10 bases and J by 8 bases, and 27 bases separated the two germline ends. Germline CDR1 and CDR2: LNHDA and SQIVND (reference sequence). The variable domain in full, with the rest retrieved from reference TRBV19 and TRBJ1-5, is DGGITQSPKYLFRKEGQNVTLSCEQNLNHDAMYWYRQDPGQGLRLIYYSQIVNDFQKGDIAEGYSVSREKKESFPLTVTSAQKNPTAFYLCATHSRERGWLEPQHFGDGTRLSIL.

The chain joins TRBV27 to TRBJ1-3; D is perhaps TRBD1 (6 bases). V lost 6 bases and J lost 0, with 12 bases in between. From germline, CDR1 is MNHEY and CDR2 SMNVEV (reference sequence). The CDR3 extends over 15 amino acids. The CDR3 spells CASRPYRDSGNTIYF. The CDR3 DNA follows: TGTGCCAGCAGGCCTTACAGGGACTCTGGAAACACCATATATTTT.

The rearrangement joins TRBV6-6 to TRBJ2-2; 10 bases are shared with TRBD2. CDR1 MNHNY and CDR2 SVGAGI come from the germline V gene (reference sequence). The CDR3 covers 14 residues. The V gene end was trimmed by 6 bases and the J gene end by 8 bases; junction bases not matched to a gene: 6. CDR3 residues: CASRSSGRKGELFF. Here the CDR3 DNA reads TGTGCCAGCAGGTCTAGCGGGAGAAAAGGGGAGCTGTTTTTT.

The chain couples TRBV29-1 to TRBJ2-5, with D perhaps TRBD1 or TRBD2 (5 bases each). This CDR3 region has 14 residues. V was trimmed by 6 bases and J by 1 base, leaving 15 bases between them. Per the germline V gene, CDR1 is SQVTM and CDR2 is ANQGSEA. CDR3 in amino acids: CSVAEGTGQETQYF. DNA for the CDR3: TGCAGCGTAGCTGAGGGGACGGGCCAAGAGACCCAGTACTTC.

The chain employs TRBV9 and TRBJ1-3; maybe TRBD1 (5 bases). CDR3 length equals 15 residues. Trimming stripped 4 bases from V and 0 bases from J, with 11 bases between. From germline, CDR1 is SGDLS and CDR2 YYNGEE. CDR3 protein: CASSPEGASGNTIYF. The DNA of the CDR3 is TGTGCCAGCAGCCCAGAAGGGGCCTCTGGAAACACCATATATTTT.

The table lists this clone with a count of one. V is TRBV5-4 and J is TRBJ1-1, with D unclear. The germline CDR1 and CDR2 sequences are SGHNT and YYREEE (reference sequence). V was pared by 3 bases and J by 0 bases, with 6 bases between. The CDR3 is 13 amino acids. CDR3 sequence (DNA): TGTGCCAGCAGCTCAGTTATGAACACTGAAGCTTTCTTT. Translated, it gives CASSSVMNTEAFF.

This chain uses TRBV11-2 with TRBJ1-2, with 7 bases that match TRBD1. CDR1 and CDR2 from the germline V gene are SGHAT and FQNNGV. The CDR3 spans 17 residues. V trimming: 5 bases; J trimming: 0 bases; junction bases outside the gene matches: 12. The CDR3 is CASSPLQGVVANYGYTF. The CDR3 DNA reads TGTGCCAGCAGCCCGCTCCAGGGGGTGGTGGCTAACTATGGCTACACCTTC.

V is TRBV27 and J is TRBJ2-1, with TRBD2 identical over 7 bases. Germline V lookup: CDR1 MNHEY, CDR2 SMNVEV (reference sequence). The ends lost 6 bases at V and 9 bases at J; junction bases unmatched: 29. The CDR3 loop spans 20 amino acids. In DNA form, the CDR3 reads TGTGCCAGCAGGGAGTACGGAACCATTCTTTTGGGAGGGCGTAACATTGAGCAGTTCTTC. The encoded protein is CASREYGTILLGGRNIEQFF.

CDR3 DNA: TGTGCCTGGAGTGTACTAGGGCAGGGGATCGGTGAGCAGTTCTTC. Encoded protein: CAWSVLGQGIGEQFF. This chain links TRBV30 with TRBJ2-1, with D possibly TRBD1 on 6 matching bases. Germline V gene sequence: CDR1 GTSNPN, CDR2 SVGIG (reference sequence). The CDR3 contains 15 residues. V lost 0 bases to trimming and J lost 9 bases, with 18 bases between them.

The table lists this clone with a few counts. The chain couples TRBV18 to TRBJ1-2, with 10 nucleotides matching TRBD1. Unmatched junction bases numbered 7, after V lost 3 bases and J lost 6 bases. This CDR3 is 15 amino acids long. Per germline, CDR1 KGHSH and CDR2 LQKENI. DNA for the CDR3: TGTGCCAGCTCACCCCCGACGGGACAGGGGAATGGCTACACCTTC. Its translation: CASSPPTGQGNGYTF.

This chain connects TRBV19 to TRBJ2-1; 7 positions agree with TRBD2. CDR1 and CDR2 (germline): LNHDA, SQIVND (reference sequence). Trimming at V came to 5 bases and at J to 6 bases, leaving 7 bases not matched to a gene. There are 14 residues in the CDR3. The DNA of the CDR3 is TGTGCCAGTAGTTTCCTAGCGGCAAGCAATGAGCAGTTCTTC. It encodes CASSFLAASNEQFF.

The V gene is TRBV9, the J gene TRBJ2-7, with 13 nucleotides matching TRBD2. The V and J ends lost 0 bases and 5 bases, in that order; junction bases with no gene match: 11. The CDR3 has 18 amino acids. Germline CDR1 reads SGDLS; CDR2 reads YYNGEE. The CDR3: CASSVAPGLAGEGNEQYF. The CDR3 nucleotides read TGTGCCAGCAGCGTAGCCCCAGGACTAGCGGGAGAGGGTAACGAGCAGTACTTC. Combining the CDR3 with reference TRBV9 and TRBJ2-7 gives the whole variable domain DSGVTQTPKHLITATGQRVTLRCSPRSGDLSVYWYQQSLDQGLQFLIQYYNGEERAKGNILERFSAQQFPDLHSELNLSSLELGDSALYFCASSVAPGLAGEGNEQYFGPGTRLTVT.

This sequence joins TRBV9 and TRBJ1-1; no definite D call. This CDR3 contains 15 residues. V was pared by 0 bases and J by 0 bases, with 9 bases between. Germline V gene sequence: CDR1 SGDLS, CDR2 YYNGEE. The CDR3 DNA follows: TGTGCCAGCAGCGTAGAGTTCACGGTGAACACTGAAGCTTTCTTT. This encodes CASSVEFTVNTEAFF.

J is TRBJ2-1 and V is TRBV2, with 10 bases aligning to TRBD2. From germline, CDR1 is SNHLY and CDR2 FYNNEI. The CDR3 runs 13 residues. The V segment lost 7 bases and the J segment 7 bases; nucleotides outside the gene matches: 4. CDR3 in DNA: TGTGCCAGCACTAGCGGGAGTAGGAATGAGCAGTTCTTC. Residues: CASTSGSRNEQFF.

The genes are TRBV14 and TRBJ1-3; a weak D match, TRBD1 (5 bases). Germline lookup yields CDR1 SGHDN and CDR2 FVKESK. The CDR3 contains 16 residues. Trimming removed 0 bases from V and 4 bases from J, with 13 bases in between. CDR3 bases: TGTGCCAGCAGCCAAGATCGTGGGACTTGGGGAAACACCATATATTTT. This codes for CASSQDRGTWGNTIYF.

J is TRBJ1-6 and V is TRBV23-1; the D gene is possibly TRBD1 (6 bases). Being an ORF, TRBV23-1 has a function that is uncertain. V lost 0 bases, J lost 12 bases, and 15 bases lay in between. The CDR3 spans 15 residues. Here the CDR3 reads CASSQSLEGTRPLHF. As DNA, the CDR3 is TGCGCCAGCAGTCAATCCTTAGAAGGGACAAGACCCCTCCACTTT.

This sequence joins TRBV25-1 and TRBJ2-7; perhaps TRBD2 as D (6 bases). Trimming took off 1 base at V and 3 bases at J, with 7 bases between the two ends. Germline V gene sequence: CDR1 MGHDK, CDR2 SYGVNS. The CDR3 contains 13 residues. In DNA form, the CDR3 reads TGTGCCAGCAGTGAATCGACTAGCTACGAGCAGTACTTC. This translates into CASSESTSYEQYF.

The rearrangement joins TRBV2 to TRBJ1-3, with D hard to call. This CDR3 has 14 residues. Germline V gene data show CDR1 as SNHLY and CDR2 as FYNNEI. V dropped 4 bases and J dropped 0 bases, with 7 bases sitting between them. The CDR3 here is CASSAGSSGNTIYF. The CDR3 bases are TGTGCCAGCAGTGCCGGGAGCTCTGGAAACACCATATATTTT.

The rearrangement uses TRBV7-2 and TRBJ1-5, with 9 bases matching TRBD1. The germline V gene has CDR1 SGHTA and CDR2 FQGNSA. This CDR3 comprises 18 residues. J gave up 4 bases and V 0 bases, and 10 bases lay outside the gene matches. CDR3 sequence reads: CASSLAGGTGTSNQPQHF. The CDR3 DNA reads TGTGCCAGCAGCTTAGCGGGCGGGACAGGGACAAGTAATCAGCCCCAGCATTTT.

The rearrangement links TRBV28 to TRBJ2-7; D may be TRBD2 (6 bases). Germline-derived CDR1 and CDR2 are MDHEN and SYDVKM. Trimming cost V 3 bases and J 0 bases, with 9 bases left between them. The CDR3 runs 14 residues. The CDR3 here is CASSFGGISYEQYF. CDR3 nucleotide sequence: TGTGCCAGCAGTTTTGGCGGGATCTCCTACGAGCAGTACTTC.

The V gene is TRBV7-9, the J gene TRBJ2-5; 9 bases are shared with TRBD2. The CDR3 sequence is 14 residues long. CDR1 is SEHNR and CDR2 is FQNEAQ in the germline V gene (reference sequence). V lost 1 base to trimming and J lost 7 bases; unmatched junction nucleotides: 4. CDR3 residues: CASSLDRAGGTQYF. CDR3 coding DNA: TGTGCCAGCAGCTTAGATAGAGCGGGGGGGACCCAGTACTTC.

On this clone: A read error may account for a junction end that differs from germline. The CDR3 reads CASSTGGKDEQYF. The CDR3 DNA is TGTGCTAGCAGTACGGGAGGAAAGGACGAGCAGTACTTC. The V and J genes are TRBV7-7 and TRBJ2-7; 7 positions agree with TRBD2. This CDR3 region has 13 residues. Germline-derived CDR1 and CDR2 are SSHAT and FNYEAQ (reference sequence).

The rearrangement uses TRBV11-3 and TRBJ2-1, with 13 bases lining up with TRBD2. Germline V gene lookup returns CDR1 SGHNT and CDR2 YENEEA. V dropped 4 bases and J dropped 8; count of bases not matched to a gene: 8. The CDR3 consists of 16 residues. The CDR3 sequence is CASSYRTSGGYDEQFF. The CDR3 DNA reads TGTGCCAGCAGCTACAGGACTAGCGGGGGTTACGATGAGCAGTTCTTC.

V and J are TRBV30 and TRBJ2-5; D is ambiguous. Trimming shortened V by 1 base and J by 0 bases, and 9 bases separated the two germline ends. Looked up from germline, CDR1 is GTSNPN and CDR2 is SVGIG (reference sequence). The CDR3 contains 14 residues. The CDR3 DNA reads TGTGCCTGGAGTGCGGCGTGGTACCAAGAGACCCAGTACTTC. Encoded protein: CAWSAAWYQETQYF.

The chain joins TRBV20-1 to TRBJ2-1, with D unclear. The CDR3 sequence is 10 residues long. Germline CDR1 and CDR2: DFQATT and SNEGSKA (reference sequence). The V and J ends lost 7 bases and 14 bases respectively, with 15 bases between them. The CDR3 nucleotides read TGCAGTGACAACGACCCTACAGAGTTCTTC. Protein: CSDNDPTEFF.